This TCR beta chain was retrieved from a study of T cell repertoires in cytomegalovirus infection. The overall study: A matching HLA type, together with CMV infection, was signaled by public TCR beta signatures. Study-level points and caveats: Carriers of CMV plus the relevant HLA were identified by cumulative public TCR beta family frequency. It was HLA-C-restricted CMV-specific TCR beta clonotypes that dominated the response ex vivo.

TCRdb independently ran MiXCR on the reads; one entry per CDR3 protein. The data contain 500,000 to 600,000 distinct CDR3 sequences, about 15% of them singletons. There are many counts of this clonotype. Its antigen is currently unknown. The CDR3 has 15 residues. The ends were cut back, 5 bases at V and 0 bases at J, with 8 bases in the middle. Per germline, CDR1 MNHEY and CDR2 SVGAGI. This TCR came from a human donor in good health (CMV status not recorded). Some clones in this sample may be carry-over from other donors' samples. The sample consisted of CD8+ T cells from PBMCs. The chain employs TRBV6-5 and TRBJ2-6; perhaps TRBD2 as D (5 bases). The CDR3 nucleotides read TGTGCCAGCAGTGATGGGAGCTCTGGGGCCAACGTCCTGACTTTC. Its translation: CASSDGSSGANVLTF.